Each of the 9 T cell receptor beta chains below was sequenced from the same sample in a study of cytomegalovirus exposure and HLA in healthy donors. PCR involved 60 Vbeta and 13 Jbeta primers. Here immunoSEQ multiplex PCR was the method, and the copy in TCRdb shows in-frame clones only, minus some. The sample contains about 130,000 clones, around 77% of which appear only once. The specimen sequenced was PBMCs. The receptors were gathered from a middle-aged man in good health and CMV-seronegative.

This rearrangement joins TRBV6-6 to TRBJ2-3; unclear D gene. This CDR3 has 16 amino acids. The V end was cut by 6 bases, the J end by 1 base, with 17 bases between. CDR1 and CDR2 (germline): MNHNY, SVGAGI (reference sequence). DNA for the CDR3: TGTGCCAGCAGCCTTAGACCGACTGGAGGCACAGATACGCAGTATTTT. Its translation is CASSLRPTGGTDTQYF.

The CDR3, as DNA: TGTGCCAGCAGCTTAGCGAACAGGGCGCAGACCCAGTACTTC. This sequence encodes CASSLANRAQTQYF. This chain joins TRBV7-9 and TRBJ2-5, with D possibly matching TRBD1 (6 bases). The CDR3 contains 14 residues. The germline gives CDR1 SEHNR, CDR2 FQNEAQ (reference sequence). Between the trimmed V and J ends, which lost 0 bases and 6 bases, there was a span of 11 bases.

The chain recombines TRBV7-2 with TRBJ2-3; D is perhaps TRBD1 (6 bases). CDR3 length: 14 residues. Germline V gene data show CDR1 as SGHTA and CDR2 as FQGNSA. Between the trimmed V and J ends, which lost 6 bases and 4 bases, there was a span of 14 bases. Written as DNA, the CDR3 is TGTGCCAGCAGTTTTTCCGGGACACCAGATACGCAGTATTTT. It yields the protein CASSFSGTPDTQYF.

On this clone itself: One junction end disagrees with the germline gene, perhaps due to a read error. This chain connects TRBV6-1 to TRBJ1-4, with TRBD1 as a possible D gene (5 bases). The CDR3 runs to 14 residues. Germline loops: CDR1 MNHNS, CDR2 SASEGT. The CDR3 loop reads CASSDRTTNEELFF. The CDR3 coding sequence is TGTGCCAGCAGTGATCGGACAACTAATGAAGAACTGTTTTTT.

The genes are TRBV7-9 and TRBJ2-7; D remains unclear. Per the germline V gene, CDR1 is SEHNR and CDR2 is FQNEAQ (reference sequence). V lost 5 bases to trimming and J lost 5 bases, with 7 bases between them. CDR3 length: 11 amino acids. CDR3: CASSHSNEQYF. The CDR3, as DNA: TGTGCCAGCAGCCACAGTAACGAGCAGTACTTC.

This clone appeared once. V usage is TRBV19 and J usage is TRBJ1-4; perhaps TRBD1 as D (6 bases). CDR3 length equals 15 residues. The V end was cut by 4 bases, the J end by 4 bases, with 13 bases between. Germline V gives CDR1 LNHDA, CDR2 SQIVND (reference sequence). CDR3 loop: CASSTSAGDNEKLFF. The CDR3 nucleotides are TGTGCCAGTAGTACGTCCGCAGGGGATAATGAAAAACTGTTTTTT.

This rearrangement joins TRBV10-3 to TRBJ2-6; the D gene is possibly TRBD1 (5 bases). Per the germline V gene, CDR1 is ENHRY and CDR2 is SYGVKD. V lost 11 bases and J 0 bases, leaving 11 bases between the germline ends. This CDR3 contains 14 residues. Written as DNA, the CDR3 is TGTGCCTCTCAGGGAAGCTCTGGGGCCAACGTCCTGACTTTC. Translated: CASQGSSGANVLTF.

This sequence joins TRBV4-3 and TRBJ2-3, with 8 bases identical to TRBD1. Germline V gene data show CDR1 as LGHNA and CDR2 as YSLEER. Losses at the gene ends were 1 base for V and 2 bases for J; bases not matched to a gene: 5. CDR3 size: 16 residues. CDR3 region: CASSQGRDRYTDTQYF. The DNA for the CDR3 is TGCGCCAGCAGCCAAGGCCGGGACAGGTACACAGATACGCAGTATTTT.

This clone was seen just once. The chain joins TRBV28 to TRBJ1-2; D is unclear. Trimming pared 2 bases from V and 7 bases from J, leaving 11 bases between. The CDR3 totals 13 residues. CDR1 is MDHEN and CDR2 is SYDVKM in the germline V gene. The CDR3 reads CASSLRFEGGYTF. CDR3 DNA sequence: TGTGCCAGCAGTTTAAGGTTCGAGGGTGGCTACACCTTC.